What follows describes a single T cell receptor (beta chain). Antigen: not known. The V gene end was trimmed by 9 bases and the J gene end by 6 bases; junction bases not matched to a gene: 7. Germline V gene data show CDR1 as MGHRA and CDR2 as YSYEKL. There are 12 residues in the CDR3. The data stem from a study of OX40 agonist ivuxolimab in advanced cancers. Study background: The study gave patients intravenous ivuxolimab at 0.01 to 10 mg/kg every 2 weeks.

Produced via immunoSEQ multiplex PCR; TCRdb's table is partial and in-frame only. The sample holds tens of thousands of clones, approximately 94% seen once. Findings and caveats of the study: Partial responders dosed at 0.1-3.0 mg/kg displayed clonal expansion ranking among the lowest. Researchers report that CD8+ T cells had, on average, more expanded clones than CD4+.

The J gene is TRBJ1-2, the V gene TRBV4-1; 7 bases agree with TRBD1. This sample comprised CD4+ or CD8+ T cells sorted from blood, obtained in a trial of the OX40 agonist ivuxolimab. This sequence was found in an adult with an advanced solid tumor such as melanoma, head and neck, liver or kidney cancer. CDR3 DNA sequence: TGCGCCAGTACGACAGGGAGGGATGGCTACACCTTC. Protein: CASTTGRDGYTF.